This entry lists 18 T cell receptor beta chains sequenced from one sample in a study of blood T cell repertoires in COVID-19. Only in-frame clones appear in the TCRdb table, and some are missing; sequencing was by immunoSEQ multiplex PCR. The sample shows some 210,000 clones, about 85% of them seen only once. Material for sequencing was peripheral blood. These receptors all come from a human donor in a cohort sampled during active COVID-19.

The chain joins TRBV6-6 to TRBJ1-6, with D possibly matching TRBD1 (5 bases). Trimming stripped 7 bases from V and 1 base from J, with 11 bases between. Germline V lookup: CDR1 MNHNY, CDR2 SVGAGI (reference sequence). CDR3 length equals 15 residues. This CDR3 is CASTPRGSYNSPLHF. CDR3 DNA sequence: TGTGCCAGCACCCCCCGGGGGTCCTATAATTCACCCCTCCACTTT.

The rearrangement links TRBV6-5 to TRBJ2-5, with 8 bases that match TRBD2. The germline V gene has CDR1 MNHEY and CDR2 SVGAGI. Trimming took 3 bases from V and 2 from J; bases not matched to a gene: 8. The length of the CDR3 is 16 residues. CDR3 amino acids: CASSYPGGAGQETQYF. The DNA of the CDR3 is TGTGCCAGCAGTTATCCCGGGGGGGCGGGACAAGAGACCCAGTACTTC.

This chain uses TRBV4-1 with TRBJ1-4, with TRBD1 matching 10 bases. Trimming removed 5 bases from V and 6 bases from J; junction bases left unmatched: 3. This CDR3 contains 14 residues. Per germline, CDR1 MGHRA and CDR2 YSYEKL. The CDR3 DNA follows: TGCGCCAGCAGCAAGGGACAGGGGCATGAAAAACTGTTTTTT. Its protein product is CASSKGQGHEKLFF.

This chain connects TRBV7-8 to TRBJ1-6, with a weak D call TRBD1 (5 bases). The CDR3 covers 15 residues. The germline gives CDR1 SGHVS, CDR2 FQNEAQ. Trimming took off 3 bases at V and 7 bases at J, with 13 bases between the two ends. The CDR3 sequence is CASSFKLAGNSPLHF. Written as DNA, the CDR3 is TGTGCCAGCAGCTTCAAACTAGCAGGGAATTCACCCCTCCACTTT.

CDR3 sequence (DNA): TGTGCCAGCAGCCAAGTGGCAGGGGGCCATCAGCCCCAGCATTTT. Protein product: CASSQVAGGHQPQHF. The chain joins TRBV4-2 to TRBJ1-5; 8 bases line up with TRBD1. Losses at the gene ends were 1 base for V and 5 bases for J; bases not matched to a gene: 4. The CDR3 runs 15 residues. CDR1 and CDR2 from the germline V gene are LGHNA and YNFKEQ.

The genes are TRBV9 and TRBJ2-1, with a possible D match to TRBD2 (5 bases). Trimming removed 2 bases from V and 10 bases from J, with 19 bases in between. The CDR3 totals 15 residues. CDR1 and CDR2 (germline): SGDLS, YYNGEE. For the CDR3, the DNA is TGTGCCAGCAGCGTTCTTACGGGGTCCGTTGGGGAGCAGTTCTTC. It yields the protein CASSVLTGSVGEQFF.

V gene TRBV6-5 combines with J gene TRBJ1-6, with 11 positions matching TRBD1. Per the germline V gene, CDR1 is MNHEY and CDR2 is SVGAGI. The CDR3 is 15 amino acids. V gave up 8 bases and J gave up 10 bases; unmatched junction bases: 10. The CDR3 protein is CASRAGDRGSSPLHF. CDR3 in DNA: TGTGCCAGCCGCGCTGGGGACAGGGGGTCCTCACCCCTCCACTTT.

The table lists this clone with a count of one. V and J are TRBV7-6 and TRBJ2-2, with D tentatively TRBD2 (5 bases). Trimming pared 2 bases from V and 5 bases from J, leaving 6 bases between. The CDR3 covers 13 residues. CDR1 is SGHVS and CDR2 is FNYEAQ in the germline V gene. In DNA form, the CDR3 reads TGTGCCAGCAGCTTATCGGGAACCGGGGAGCTGTTTTTT. Amino acid sequence: CASSLSGTGELFF.

V usage is TRBV5-1 and J usage is TRBJ2-2; 7 bases line up with TRBD1. This CDR3 is built from 14 residues. From germline, CDR1 is SGHRS and CDR2 YFSETQ. V dropped 0 bases and J dropped 7; count of bases not matched to a gene: 3. This CDR3 is CASSLARTGGELFF. The CDR3 nucleotides are TGCGCCAGCAGCTTGGCCCGGACAGGCGGGGAGCTGTTTTTT. The variable domain in full, completed from reference TRBV5-1 and TRBJ2-2, reads KAGVTQTPRYLIKTRGQQVTLSCSPISGHRSVSWYQQTPGQGLQFLFEYFSETQRNKGNFPGRFSGRQFSNSRSEMNVSTLELGDSALYLCASSLARTGGELFFGEGSRLTVL.

The V call is TRBV2, the J call TRBJ1-1; tentative D call: TRBD1 (6 bases). V was clipped by 4 bases and J by 0 bases, with 12 bases between them. The germline CDR1 and CDR2 sequences are SNHLY and FYNNEI. There are 15 residues in the CDR3. Written as DNA, the CDR3 is TGTGCCAGCAGTGTAACCGGGACATTGAACACTGAAGCTTTCTTT. Protein product: CASSVTGTLNTEAFF.

This clone has a handful of counts. This chain joins TRBV12-3 or TRBV12-4 and TRBJ1-5, with D unclear. V was trimmed by 3 bases and J by 6 bases, leaving 6 bases between them. This CDR3 has 12 amino acids. CDR3 sequence: CASSLTGQPQHF. CDR3 bases: TGTGCCAGCAGTTTGACGGGTCAGCCCCAGCATTTT.

This chain connects TRBV19 to TRBJ2-2; tentatively, D is TRBD2 (6 bases). Germline CDR1 and CDR2: LNHDA and SQIVND (reference sequence). V lost 5 bases and J 5 bases, leaving 12 bases between the germline ends. The CDR3 runs to 14 residues. CDR3 in DNA: TGTGCCAGTAGTCTCCAGACTAGTACCGGGGAGCTGTTTTTT. It yields the protein CASSLQTSTGELFF. Together with reference TRBV19 and TRBJ2-2, the CDR3 gives the full variable domain: DGGITQSPKYLFRKEGQNVTLSCEQNLNHDAMYWYRQDPGQGLRLIYYSQIVNDFQKGDIAEGYSVSREKKESFPLTVTSAQKNPTAFYLCASSLQTSTGELFFGEGSRLTVL.

In its sample, this clone was seen a few times. This chain links TRBV27 with TRBJ1-2, with 7 nucleotides matching TRBD1. This CDR3 contains 13 residues. V lost 6 bases to trimming and J lost 11 bases; unmatched junction nucleotides: 12. Germline V gives CDR1 MNHEY, CDR2 SMNVEV (reference sequence). The CDR3: CASSLLGTAVYTF. The CDR3 coding sequence is TGTGCCAGCAGCCTGCTCGGGACAGCGGTATACACCTTC.

This clone was recorded a few times. The chain has TRBV7-9 and TRBJ1-2, with D perhaps TRBD1 (5 bases). Germline CDR1 is SEHNR and CDR2 is FQNEAQ (reference sequence). Trimming pared 5 bases from V and 8 bases from J, leaving 18 bases between. CDR3 length: 14 amino acids. The CDR3 region is CASSGLAGEAGYTF. The CDR3 bases are TGTGCCAGCAGCGGATTGGCGGGGGAAGCCGGCTACACCTTC.

Here the CDR3 reads CASSPKQRRGYTF. The CDR3 coding sequence is TGTGCCAGTAGTCCCAAGCAGCGGAGGGGCTACACCTTC. This chain connects TRBV19 to TRBJ1-2; D unclear. V was clipped by 5 bases and J by 8 bases, with 15 bases between them. The CDR3 is 13 residues long. Looked up from germline, CDR1 is LNHDA and CDR2 is SQIVND (reference sequence).

V usage is TRBV5-1 and J usage is TRBJ2-3, with D possibly being TRBD1 (6 bases). V was pared by 2 bases and J by 0 bases, with 7 bases between. Germline values: CDR1 SGHRS, CDR2 YFSETQ. The CDR3 is 14 amino acids. This CDR3 is CASSLQGSTDTQYF. CDR3 DNA sequence: TGCGCCAGCAGCTTACAGGGTAGCACAGATACGCAGTATTTT.

The chain joins TRBV5-8 to TRBJ1-2; weak D call: TRBD1 (6 bases). CDR3 size: 12 residues. The V gene's germline CDR1 is SGHTS and CDR2 YDEGEE. V shed 5 bases and J shed 7 bases, with 12 bases lying between them. The CDR3 DNA reads as TGTGCCAGCAGTACGAGGGGGTCTGGCTACACCTTC. Its protein product is CASSTRGSGYTF.

The chain employs TRBV7-2 and TRBJ2-7; D unclear. Germline CDR1 and CDR2: SGHTA and FQGNSA. CDR3 length equals 14 residues. The V end lost 4 bases, the J end lost 3 bases, and 13 bases lay between the germline ends. CDR3 amino acids: CASSSEPVLYEQYF. The CDR3 DNA sequence: TGTGCCAGCAGCTCCGAACCGGTCCTCTACGAGCAGTACTTC.